Below are 27 T cell receptor beta chains sequenced from a single sample in a study of radiation and T cells in renal cell carcinoma. Clones were sequenced by immunoSEQ multiplex PCR, and TCRdb holds only the in-frame ones, with some missing. This sample has about 49,000 clones, with 65% to 90% found just once. Noted time point: baseline pretreatment blood. This sample's treatment: 15 Gy SBRT to primary tumor, nephrectomy 4 weeks later. The sample was blood, taken from a patient whose treatment included radiotherapy and nephrectomy. The receptors were sampled from a woman in her 70s with renal cell carcinoma.

This clone appeared a single time. The V and J genes are TRBV27 and TRBJ2-3; unclear D gene. Trimming took 7 bases from V and 2 from J, leaving 16 bases between them. Germline V gene sequence: CDR1 MNHEY, CDR2 SMNVEV (reference sequence). This CDR3 is built from 15 residues. For the CDR3, the DNA is TGTGCCAGCACCACCCTGGGTGGGTCCACAGATACGCAGTATTTT. It specifies CASTTLGGSTDTQYF.

This chain uses TRBV7-3 with TRBJ1-4; 9 bases are a match to TRBD1. J gave up 6 bases and V 5 bases, and 13 bases lay outside the gene matches. Per germline, CDR1 SGHTA and CDR2 FQGTGA. This CDR3 comprises 17 residues. The CDR3 loop is CASSTYIRQGGDEKLFF. The CDR3 bases are TGTGCCAGCAGCACTTATATTAGACAGGGGGGCGATGAAAAACTGTTTTTT.

The rearrangement joins TRBV5-8 to TRBJ2-1; maybe TRBD1 (7 bases). From germline, CDR1 is SGHTS and CDR2 YDEGEE. This CDR3 contains 13 residues. V was trimmed by 1 base and J by 8 bases, leaving 10 bases between them. CDR3 residues: CASSLQGGYEQFF. CDR3 in DNA: TGTGCCAGCAGCTTGCAGGGGGGCTATGAGCAGTTCTTC.

This chain links TRBV11-3 with TRBJ2-7; 8 positions match TRBD1. This CDR3 has 13 amino acids. Germline V gives CDR1 SGHNT, CDR2 YENEEA. Trimming at V came to 1 base and at J to 7 bases, leaving 3 bases not matched to a gene. CDR3: CASSLGTGREQYF. The CDR3, as DNA: TGTGCCAGCAGCTTAGGGACAGGGCGTGAGCAGTACTTC.

Comments on this clone: One junction end disagrees with the germline gene, perhaps due to a read error. This sequence joins TRBV29-1 and TRBJ1-2; D possibly corresponds to TRBD1 (5 bases). This CDR3 has 15 amino acids. CDR1 SQVTM and CDR2 ANQGSEA come from the germline V gene. CDR3 nucleotides: TGCAGCGTTGAAGAACGCGACAGCGCTAACTGTGGCTACACCTTC. Its protein is CSVEERDSANCGYTF.

The chain uses TRBV11-2 and TRBJ1-1; no clear D. This CDR3 spans 14 amino acids. CDR1 and CDR2 from the germline V gene are SGHAT and FQNNGV. V was cut by 5 bases and J by 1 base, with 11 bases left in between. CDR3: CASSLSRGNTEAFF. The CDR3 region has the DNA TGTGCCAGCAGCCTCTCGAGAGGGAACACTGAAGCTTTCTTT.

V and J are TRBV29-1 and TRBJ2-3, with 12 bases lining up with TRBD2. The V gene's germline CDR1 is SQVTM and CDR2 ANQGSEA. The junction had 6 bases not matched to a gene; V was cut back by 3 bases and J by 5 bases. CDR3 length equals 15 residues. DNA for the CDR3: TGCAGCGTTGAGATACTAGCGGGAGGTGTAGATACGCAGTATTTT. Amino acid sequence: CSVEILAGGVDTQYF.

The V gene is TRBV6-6, the J gene TRBJ2-7; D tentatively reads TRBD1 or TRBD2 (6 bases each). Trimming removed 6 bases at V and 4 bases at J, with 19 bases between. Germline loops: CDR1 MNHNY, CDR2 SVGAGI (reference sequence). The CDR3 is 15 amino acids. The CDR3: CASSPQRGASYEQYF. CDR3 nucleotides: TGTGCCAGCAGCCCACAAAGGGGGGCTTCATACGAGCAGTACTTC.

This clone appeared a few times. This chain joins TRBV4-2 and TRBJ2-5; possible D gene TRBD2, 6 bases. Trimming took 0 bases from V and 4 from J, leaving 18 bases between them. Germline V gene lookup returns CDR1 LGHNA and CDR2 YNFKEQ. The CDR3 is 17 residues long. DNA for the CDR3: TGTGCCAGCAGCCAAGATTGGTCATCCCGGAGGGGAGAGACCCAGTACTTC. Its protein product is CASSQDWSSRRGETQYF.

This CDR3 is CASSLGGLAGTDTQYF. CDR3 sequence (DNA): TGCGCCAGCAGCTTGGGGGGACTAGCCGGCACAGATACGCAGTATTTT. The chain carries TRBV5-1 and TRBJ2-3, with 9 bases identical to TRBD2. Germline assignment: CDR1 SGHRS and CDR2 YFSETQ. V gave up 0 bases and J gave up 1 base; unmatched junction bases: 3. The CDR3 consists of 16 residues.

The rearrangement uses TRBV7-3 and TRBJ1-1; D might be TRBD1 (6 bases). Germline V gene sequence: CDR1 SGHTA, CDR2 FQGTGA. Trimming took 4 bases from V and 0 from J, leaving 6 bases between them. This CDR3 is 13 amino acids long. Here the CDR3 reads CASSSGVNTEAFF. As DNA, the CDR3 is TGTGCCAGCAGCTCAGGGGTGAACACTGAAGCTTTCTTT.

This clone was observed a single time. The chain recombines TRBV9 with TRBJ2-7, with D possibly TRBD2 on 7 matching bases. The CDR3 has 16 amino acids. Looked up from germline, CDR1 is SGDLS and CDR2 is YYNGEE. The ends were cut back, 0 bases at V and 3 bases at J, with 16 bases in the middle. In DNA form, the CDR3 reads TGTGCCAGCAGCGTAGAGGGGGGGTCTCAAGGCTACGAGCAGTACTTC. The encoded protein is CASSVEGGSQGYEQYF. Based on the CDR3 plus reference TRBV9 and TRBJ2-7, the full variable domain is DSGVTQTPKHLITATGQRVTLRCSPRSGDLSVYWYQQSLDQGLQFLIQYYNGEERAKGNILERFSAQQFPDLHSELNLSSLELGDSALYFCASSVEGGSQGYEQYFGPGTRLTVT.

This chain connects TRBV5-4 to TRBJ1-2; the match to TRBD1 covers 7 bases. V shed 3 bases and J 8 bases; nucleotides not matched to a gene: 10. CDR1 is SGHNT and CDR2 is YYREEE in the germline V gene (reference sequence). The CDR3 runs 14 residues. The CDR3 sequence is CASSSVGRGKGYTF. Here the CDR3 DNA reads TGTGCCAGCAGCTCGGTTGGCAGGGGGAAAGGCTACACCTTC. The complete variable domain, with remaining parts taken from reference TRBV5-4 and TRBJ1-2, reads ETGVTQSPTHLIKTRGQQVTLRCSSQSGHNTVSWYQQALGQGPQFIFQYYREEENGRGNFPPRFSGLQFPNYSSELNVNALELDDSALYLCASSSVGRGKGYTFGSGTRLTVV.

This clone was seen more than once but under ten times. CDR3 in amino acids: CAWSSTLGGRQPQHF. CDR3 in DNA: TGTGCCTGGAGTTCTACCTTGGGGGGCCGTCAGCCCCAGCATTTT. This chain links TRBV30 with TRBJ1-5; TRBD1 might be the D (6 bases). Per the germline V gene, CDR1 is GTSNPN and CDR2 is SVGIG (reference sequence). The CDR3 runs 15 residues. V lost 2 bases and J 6 bases, leaving 17 bases between the germline ends. The full variable domain, rest sourced from reference TRBV30 and TRBJ1-5, is SQTIHQWPATLVQPVGSPLSLECTVEGTSNPNLYWYRQAAGRGLQLLFYSVGIGQISSEVPQNLSASRPQDRQFILSSKKLLLSDSGFYLCAWSSTLGGRQPQHFGDGTRLSIL.

V and J are TRBV5-1 and TRBJ1-3; TRBD1 might be the D (6 bases). Per the germline V gene, CDR1 is SGHRS and CDR2 is YFSETQ. Between the trimmed V and J ends, which lost 1 base and 3 bases, there was a span of 8 bases. The CDR3 contains 14 residues. In DNA, the CDR3 is TGCGCCAGCAGCTTGCTCAGGGGTGGAAACACCATATATTTT. This translates into CASSLLRGGNTIYF. The full variable domain, in which reference TRBV5-1 and TRBJ1-3 provide the parts outside the CDR3, is KAGVTQTPRYLIKTRGQQVTLSCSPISGHRSVSWYQQTPGQGLQFLFEYFSETQRNKGNFPGRFSGRQFSNSRSEMNVSTLELGDSALYLCASSLLRGGNTIYFGEGSWLTVV.

The V call is TRBV7-2, the J call TRBJ1-1; TRBD1 might be the D (5 bases). The CDR3 is made up of 16 amino acids. V lost 5 bases to trimming and J lost 1 base, with 17 bases between them. The V gene's germline CDR1 is SGHTA and CDR2 FQGNSA. The CDR3: CASSLTRGWGNTEAFF. CDR3 coding DNA: TGTGCCAGCAGCCTTACAAGGGGTTGGGGGAACACTGAAGCTTTCTTT.

This sequence joins TRBV30 and TRBJ2-3; D remains ambiguous. Germline assignment: CDR1 GTSNPN and CDR2 SVGIG (reference sequence). V shed 0 bases and J shed 1 base, with 11 bases lying between them. The CDR3 has 15 residues. The CDR3 spells CAWSVALYGTDTQYF. The CDR3, as DNA: TGTGCCTGGAGTGTAGCTCTGTACGGCACAGATACGCAGTATTTT.

The rearrangement links TRBV18 to TRBJ2-4; 11 nucleotides align to TRBD1. Unmatched junction bases numbered 11, after V lost 4 bases and J lost 6 bases. This CDR3 has 17 amino acids. CDR1 is KGHSH, CDR2 LQKENI, per germline. The CDR3 loop reads CASSRTGGATGGNIQYF. CDR3 DNA sequence: TGTGCCAGCTCACGGACAGGGGGCGCGACCGGAGGAAACATTCAGTACTTC. The entire variable domain, with the rest obtained from reference TRBV18 and TRBJ2-4, is as follows: NAGVMQNPRHLVRRRGQEARLRCSPMKGHSHVYWYRQLPEEGLKFMVYLQKENIIDESGMPKERFSAEFPKEGPSILRIQQVVRGDSAAYFCASSRTGGATGGNIQYFGAGTRLSVL.

The V gene is TRBV11-2, the J gene TRBJ1-4; D uncertain. CDR1 and CDR2 from the germline V gene are SGHAT and FQNNGV. V lost 3 bases to trimming and J lost 4 bases, with 9 bases between them. The CDR3 contains 14 residues. CDR3 sequence: CASSFQRNNEKLFF. The CDR3 DNA is TGTGCCAGCAGCTTTCAGCGTAATAATGAAAAACTGTTTTTT.

J is TRBJ2-7 and V is TRBV10-3; D ambiguous. Germline lookup yields CDR1 ENHRY and CDR2 SYGVKD. V was cut by 0 bases and J by 4 bases, with 7 bases left in between. The CDR3 loop spans 13 amino acids. For the CDR3, the DNA is TGTGCCATCAGTGAGTCCCTAAATTACGAGCAGTACTTC. Encoded protein: CAISESLNYEQYF.

The V gene is TRBV5-1, the J gene TRBJ2-5; 8 bases fit TRBD2. Germline CDR1 SGHRS, CDR2 YFSETQ. The junction had 9 bases not matched to a gene; V was cut back by 0 bases and J by 2 bases. This CDR3 comprises 17 residues. CDR3 DNA: TGCGCCAGCAGCTTGGATACCAGCGGGAGAAGTCAAGAGACCCAGTACTTC. Encoded protein: CASSLDTSGRSQETQYF.

The genes are TRBV19 and TRBJ1-5, with D perhaps matching TRBD1 (5 bases). CDR1 and CDR2 from the germline V gene are LNHDA and SQIVND (reference sequence). Deletions cut 1 base from V and 0 bases from J, with 13 bases between. The CDR3 length is 17 residues. CDR3 loop: CASSIGASGVSNQPQHF. The CDR3 DNA sequence: TGTGCCAGTAGTATAGGGGCCTCGGGGGTTAGCAATCAGCCCCAGCATTTT.

J is TRBJ2-3 and V is TRBV11-2; unclear D gene. CDR3 size: 15 residues. The germline V gene has CDR1 SGHAT and CDR2 FQNNGV. V was clipped by 4 bases and J by 4 bases, with 15 bases between them. The CDR3 region is CASSSLSSEADTQYF. The CDR3 DNA reads TGTGCCAGCAGCTCCCTTTCGTCAGAAGCAGATACGCAGTATTTT.

The rearrangement links TRBV30 to TRBJ2-5, with a possible D match to TRBD2 (5 bases). Trimming pared 4 bases from V and 5 bases from J, leaving 14 bases between. From germline, CDR1 is GTSNPN and CDR2 SVGIG (reference sequence). There are 13 residues in the CDR3. The CDR3 DNA reads as TGTGCCTGGACGAGGCAGAGAGGGGAGACCCAGTACTTC. Translating it yields CAWTRQRGETQYF.

The CDR3 protein is CASSPPPGRSQFF. The CDR3 region has the DNA TGTGCCAGCAGCCCGCCCCCGGGGAGATCGCAGTTCTTC. The chain recombines TRBV5-4 with TRBJ2-1; tentative D call: TRBD2 (5 bases). V lost 4 bases, J lost 12 bases, and 17 bases lay in between. This CDR3 has 13 amino acids. Germline CDR1 reads SGHNT; CDR2 reads YYREEE (reference sequence).

The chain has TRBV5-1 and TRBJ2-1; D gene unclear. The CDR3 consists of 13 residues. The germline gives CDR1 SGHRS, CDR2 YFSETQ. V was trimmed by 1 base and J by 3 bases, leaving 5 bases between them. CDR3 amino acids: CASSLSNYNEQFF. The DNA for the CDR3 is TGCGCCAGCAGCTTGAGCAACTACAATGAGCAGTTCTTC.

The chain joins TRBV28 to TRBJ1-1; 7 nucleotides agree with TRBD1. Losses at the gene ends were 3 bases for V and 1 base for J; bases not matched to a gene: 5. This CDR3 comprises 15 residues. Germline CDR1 and CDR2: MDHEN and SYDVKM. The DNA for the CDR3 is TGTGCCAGCAGTTTTGGCGGGACAGAGAACACTGAAGCTTTCTTT. Its protein is CASSFGGTENTEAFF.